These T cell receptor beta chains were read from a single sample in a study of blood T cell repertoires in COVID-19. Libraries were prepared by immunoSEQ multiplex PCR; TCRdb keeps only in-frame clonotypes and omits some of them. The table has about 140,000 clones, roughly three quarters seen once. The sample was PBMCs or T cells enriched from blood (not recorded which). The receptors were gathered from a woman between 50 and 59 years old who had recovered from COVID-19. Both conserved end residues are part of each CDR3. A D gene is named only where the DNA matches it firmly. A clone size is listed for some rows: how often the clone was seen (once, few, many), or a class if it is expanded.

. TRBJ1-5 . TRBV7-9 CASSDGLWGAQHF TGTGCCAGCAGCGACGGTCTGTGGGGGGCCCAGCATTTT
. TRBJ1-2 . TRBV5-1 CASSSVRGDGYTF TGCGCCAGCAGCTCCGTTCGGGGGGACGGCTACACCTTC
TRBD1 TRBJ1-4 . TRBV29-1 CSVAKDRGNEKLFF TGCAGCGTGGCTAAGGACAGGGGTAATGAAAAACTGTTTTTT
. TRBJ1-3 . TRBV5-1 CASSNQGYGNTIYF TGCGCCAGCAGCAACCAGGGCTATGGAAACACCATATATTTT
. TRBJ1-3 . TRBV25-1 CASSEQGSGNTIYF TGTGCCAGCAGTGAACAGGGTTCTGGAAACACCATATATTTT
TRBD2 TRBJ2-2 . TRBV9 CASSVSTSGGATGELFF TGTGCCAGCAGCGTCTCCACTAGCGGGGGGGCAACCGGGGAGCTGTTTTTT
. TRBJ1-6 . TRBV7-3 CASSLTPSYNSPLHF TGTGCCAGCAGCTTAACTCCGTCCTATAATTCACCCCTCCACTTT
TRBD1 TRBJ1-1 . TRBV4-1 CASSLQGAGTEAFF TGCGCCAGCAGCCTACAGGGGGCCGGCACTGAAGCTTTCTTT
. TRBJ1-3 . TRBV5-1 CASSLAVTQSGNTIYF TGCGCCAGCAGCTTGGCAGTGACTCAGTCTGGAAACACCATATATTTT
TRBD1 TRBJ1-6 . TRBV3-1/TRBV3-2 CASSQDPQGASPLHF TGTGCCAGCAGCCAAGATCCGCAGGGGGCTTCACCCCTCCACTTT
TRBD2 TRBJ2-3 . TRBV29-1 CSVDPRGVLDTQYF TGCAGCGTTGACCCCCGGGGGGTTTTAGATACGCAGTATTTT
TRBD2 TRBJ2-5 . TRBV7-3 CASSPGGGATQYF TGTGCCAGCAGCCCGGGAGGGGGTGCGACCCAGTACTTC
TRBD1 TRBJ2-7 . TRBV28 CASSSGTGGGYEQYF TGTGCCAGCAGTTCCGGGACAGGGGGCGGTTACGAGCAGTACTTC
. TRBJ1-4 . TRBV6-6 CASTSGEKLFF TGTGCCAGTACCAGTGGTGAAAAACTGTTTTTT
. TRBJ2-3 . TRBV2 CASGTLADTQYF TGTGCCAGCGGGACTTTGGCAGATACGCAGTATTTT
TRBD1 TRBJ1-4 . TRBV29-1 CSVGQGQEKLFF TGCAGCGTCGGACAGGGGCAGGAAAAACTGTTTTTT
. TRBJ1-3 . TRBV5-6 CASSLGGSGNTIYF TGTGCCAGCAGCTTGGGCGGAAGCGGGAACACCATATATTTT
. TRBJ1-2 . TRBV20-1 CSAAIREGYTF TGCAGTGCCGCCATCAGGGAAGGCTACACCTTC
. TRBJ2-1 . TRBV3-1/TRBV3-2 CASSPDSLKGNEQFF TGTGCCAGCAGCCCCGACAGCCTCAAGGGGAATGAGCAGTTCTTC
. TRBJ2-2 . TRBV7-3 CASSSRGGATGELFF TGTGCCAGCAGCTCCCGGGGCGGGGCCACCGGGGAGCTGTTTTTT
TRBD1 TRBJ2-5 . TRBV27 CASSKTGTGGETQYF TGTGCCAGCAGTAAGACCGGGACAGGGGGAGAGACCCAGTACTTC
TRBD1 TRBJ1-6 . TRBV5-1 CASSQGQGTSPLHF TGCGCCAGCAGCCAGGGACAGGGGACTTCACCCCTCCACTTT
TRBD1 TRBJ1-5 . TRBV7-2 CASSLRQGDNQPQHF TGTGCCAGCAGCTTAAGACAGGGGGACAATCAGCCCCAGCATTTT
. TRBJ2-5 . TRBV13 CASSLTRETQYF TGTGCCAGCAGCTTAACCCGGGAGACCCAGTACTTC
TRBD1 TRBJ1-1 . TRBV27 CASSLLAGGNTEAFF TGTGCCAGCAGTTTATTGGCAGGGGGGAACACTGAAGCTTTCTTT
TRBD1 TRBJ1-2 many TRBV3-1/TRBV3-2 CASSQEGQTYGYTF TGTGCCAGCAGCCAAGAGGGACAGACTTATGGCTACACCTTC
. TRBJ2-1 . TRBV28 CASTEQGWSYEQFF TGTGCCAGCACCGAACAGGGATGGAGCTATGAGCAGTTCTTC
. TRBJ1-4 . TRBV18 CASSLDREKLFF TGTGCCAGCTCACTTGACAGGGAAAAACTGTTTTTT
. TRBJ1-5 once TRBV2 CASSRDIRDQPQHF TGTGCCAGCAGTCGGGACATCCGAGATCAGCCCCAGCATTTT
TRBD2 TRBJ2-1 once TRBV7-2 CASSSAGGSYNEQFF TGTGCCAGCAGCTCAGCGGGGGGCTCCTACAATGAGCAGTTCTTC
. TRBJ1-4 . TRBV10-1 CASSEIVGGSGKLFF TGCGCCAGCAGTGAGATCGTGGGGGGATCTGGAAAACTGTTTTTT
TRBD1 TRBJ1-2 . TRBV28 CASSSDRGRRDYTF TGTGCCAGCAGTTCGGACAGGGGCCGTCGAGATTACACCTTC
. TRBJ1-5 . TRBV7-8 CASTHREGTQPQHF TGTGCCAGCACCCACAGGGAAGGAACTCAGCCCCAGCATTTT
TRBD1 TRBJ1-6 . TRBV7-2 CASSWYWDRANSPLHF TGTGCCAGCAGCTGGTACTGGGACAGGGCTAATTCACCCCTCCACTTT
. TRBJ1-1 . TRBV2 CASSVLGQESAEAFF TGTGCCAGCAGTGTTTTAGGACAAGAGAGCGCTGAAGCTTTCTTT
. TRBJ1-2 . TRBV4-1 CASSQEFITAANYGYTF TGCGCCAGCAGCCAAGAATTTATAACAGCGGCTAACTATGGCTACACCTTC
. TRBJ1-5 . TRBV5-5 CASNGRNSNQPQHF TGTGCCAGCAATGGGCGAAATAGCAATCAGCCCCAGCATTTT
. TRBJ1-2 . TRBV7-3 CASSSGQPDSGYTF TGTGCCAGCAGCTCCGGACAGCCGGACTCAGGCTACACCTTC
TRBD2 TRBJ2-3 . TRBV10-3 CAISEASGGPTDTQYF TGTGCCATCAGTGAGGCTAGCGGGGGACCGACAGATACGCAGTATTTT
TRBD2 TRBJ2-5 . TRBV3-1/TRBV3-2 CASSQDGPLSGAKLKQETQYF TGTGCCAGCAGCCAAGACGGTCCTTTAAGCGGGGCAAAACTCAAACAAGAGACCCAGTACTTC
. TRBJ1-1 . TRBV10-3 CAISAGVEGMNTEAFF TGTGCCATCAGTGCGGGGGTGGAGGGGATGAACACTGAAGCTTTCTTT
. TRBJ2-3 . TRBV7-8 CASSFQMSDTQYF .
. TRBJ2-2 few TRBV7-9 CASSVQVSGELFF TGTGCCAGCAGCGTACAGGTCAGCGGGGAGCTGTTTTTT
. TRBJ1-2 . TRBV3-1/TRBV3-2 CASSQDINRVGYGYTF TGTGCCAGCAGCCAAGACATCAACAGGGTGGGCTATGGCTACACCTTC
. TRBJ1-1 . TRBV9 CASSVENEGEDTEAFF TGTGCCAGCAGCGTAGAAAATGAAGGGGAGGACACTGAAGCTTTCTTT
TRBD1 TRBJ1-6 . TRBV2 CASSDIVGTVRWALHF TGTGCCAGCAGTGATATAGTGGGGACAGTAAGGTGGGCCCTCCACTTT
TRBD2 TRBJ2-5 once TRBV5-4 CASCGGGLGETQYF TGTGCCAGCTGCGGGGGGGGACTAGGGGAGACCCAGTACTTC
. TRBJ1-2 . TRBV19 CASSGRASLGDGYTF TGTGCCAGTAGTGGAAGAGCCTCGCTAGGGGATGGCTACACCTTC
TRBD2 TRBJ2-1 . TRBV28 CASSSHGGGATWSGVF TGTGCCAGCAGTTCCCACGGCGGGGGAGCCACCTGGTCCGGGGTCTTC
. TRBJ1-2 . TRBV6-1 CASSEAQRARVGYTF TGTGCCAGCAGTGAAGCGCAAAGGGCGCGGGTTGGCTACACCTTC
. TRBJ1-1 . TRBV11-3 CASSPRGGHTEAFF TGTGCCAGCAGCCCCAGGGGAGGGCACACTGAAGCTTTCTTT
TRBD1 TRBJ1-5 . TRBV27 CASSSLTGNNQPQHF TGTGCCAGCAGTTCCCTGACAGGGAACAATCAGCCCCAGCATTTT